Each of the 13 T cell receptor beta chains below was sequenced from the same sample in a study of shared clonotypes between healthy human individuals. Repertoires were generated with immunoSEQ multiplex PCR, while TCRdb's copy carries only in-frame clones and drops some. The sample shows millions of clones, 90% to 95% of them seen only once. The sample consisted of naive CD4+ T cells from PBMCs. Subset reported: CD45RA+ positively selected. All receptors derive from a man in his late teens or twenties in good health. Some clones in this sample may be carry-over from other donors' samples.

The chain couples TRBV29-1 to TRBJ2-3; possibly TRBD2 for D (6 bases). From germline, CDR1 is SQVTM and CDR2 ANQGSEA. V was cut by 5 bases and J by 3 bases, with 12 bases left in between. There are 13 residues in the CDR3. CDR3 DNA sequence: TGCAGCGTTAAGCGGGCCCTGACAGATACGCAGTATTTT. Its translation is CSVKRALTDTQYF.

J is TRBJ2-7 and V is TRBV7-8, with TRBD2 as a possible D gene (5 bases). V lost 1 base, J lost 2 bases, and 18 bases lay in between. CDR1 and CDR2 (germline): SGHVS, FQNEAQ. CDR3 size: 17 residues. CDR3 nucleotides: TGTGCCAGCAGCTTAGAAGCTAGCCCTCTGGCGACCTACGAGCAGTACTTC. It yields the protein CASSLEASPLATYEQYF.

CDR3: CSAGRGVGGNTIYF. The CDR3 DNA reads TGCAGCGCTGGGCGGGGGGTAGGTGGAAACACCATATATTTT. The chain couples TRBV29-1 to TRBJ1-3; TRBD1 might be the D (5 bases). Germline V lookup: CDR1 SQVTM, CDR2 ANQGSEA. Deletions cut 7 bases from V and 3 bases from J, with 16 bases between. This CDR3 has 14 residues. Supplemented by reference TRBV29-1 and TRBJ1-3, the full variable domain reads SAVISQKPSRDICQRGTSLTIQCQVDSQVTMMFWYRQQPGQSLTLIATANQGSEATYESGFVIDKFPISRPNLTFSTLTVSNMSPEDSSIYLCSAGRGVGGNTIYFGEGSWLTVV.

The chain is built from TRBV30 and TRBJ1-2; possible D gene TRBD1, 5 bases. In germline, CDR1 is GTSNPN, CDR2 SVGIG (reference sequence). V lost 1 base and J lost 5, with 11 bases in between. This CDR3 region has 13 residues. This CDR3 reads CAWSGDGVYGYTF. CDR3 nucleotide sequence: TGTGCCTGGAGTGGGGACGGTGTTTATGGCTACACCTTC. The variable domain in full, completed from reference TRBV30 and TRBJ1-2, reads SQTIHQWPATLVQPVGSPLSLECTVEGTSNPNLYWYRQAAGRGLQLLFYSVGIGQISSEVPQNLSASRPQDRQFILSSKKLLLSDSGFYLCAWSGDGVYGYTFGSGTRLTVV.

The J gene is TRBJ2-5, the V gene TRBV5-1; no clear D gene. Trimming cost V 4 bases and J 1 base, with 17 bases left between them. The CDR3 has 16 residues. Germline-derived CDR1 and CDR2 are SGHRS and YFSETQ. Written as DNA, the CDR3 is TGCGCCAGCAGCCCGAAGTCCTACCCAGGCCAAGAGACCCAGTACTTC. It translates to CASSPKSYPGQETQYF. The whole variable domain, remainder taken from reference TRBV5-1 and TRBJ2-5, is KAGVTQTPRYLIKTRGQQVTLSCSPISGHRSVSWYQQTPGQGLQFLFEYFSETQRNKGNFPGRFSGRQFSNSRSEMNVSTLELGDSALYLCASSPKSYPGQETQYFGPGTRLLVL.

This clone was observed a single time. Other DNA sequences of this sample code for an identical CDR3. The CDR3: CASSPLLGADTQYF. CDR3 in DNA: TGTGCCAGCTCACCACTTTTGGGCGCAGATACGCAGTATTTT. This rearrangement joins TRBV18 to TRBJ2-3, with no clear D. This CDR3 is 14 amino acids long. The germline V and J ends were trimmed by 1 base and 4 bases, with 9 bases remaining between them. CDR1 KGHSH and CDR2 LQKENI come from the germline V gene.

The chain carries TRBV5-4 and TRBJ1-2; 10 nucleotides match TRBD1. V trimming: 5 bases; J trimming: 2 bases; junction bases outside the gene matches: 3. The CDR3 totals 14 residues. From germline, CDR1 is SGHNT and CDR2 YYREEE (reference sequence). CDR3 protein: CASRRTGGNYGYTF. CDR3 in DNA: TGTGCCAGCAGACGGACAGGGGGAAACTATGGCTACACCTTC.

CDR3 nucleotide sequence: TGCGCCACAAGAGGGAGCACAGATACGCAGTATTTT. Amino acids: CATRGSTDTQYF. This chain connects TRBV5-1 to TRBJ2-3; TRBD2 might be the D (5 bases). Deletions cut 9 bases from V and 0 bases from J, with 8 bases between. Germline V CDR1 and CDR2: SGHRS, YFSETQ. The CDR3 is 12 amino acids. The full variable domain, its missing parts supplied by reference TRBV5-1 and TRBJ2-3, is KAGVTQTPRYLIKTRGQQVTLSCSPISGHRSVSWYQQTPGQGLQFLFEYFSETQRNKGNFPGRFSGRQFSNSRSEMNVSTLELGDSALYLCATRGSTDTQYFGPGTRLTVL.

The chain employs TRBV13 and TRBJ2-5, with a possible D match to TRBD2 (5 bases). Near its end, the DNA agrees better with TRBJ2-7, so the J call may be wrong. This CDR3 contains 15 residues. CDR1 PRHDT and CDR2 FYEKMQ come from the germline V gene (reference sequence). The CDR3 coding sequence is TGTGCCAGCAGCTTAGTCTGGCCGGGGACCTACGAGCAGTACTTC. Its translation is CASSLVWPGTYEQYF.

V is TRBV21-1 and J is TRBJ1-3; TRBD1 is the table's D call, not checked against the DNA. TRBV21-1 is a pseudogene locus. This CDR3 has 15 amino acids. The CDR3 protein is CASSNGRGHGNTIYF. CDR3 nucleotide sequence: TGTGCCAGCAGCAACGGTAGGGGGCACGGAAACACCATATATTTT.

For the CDR3, the DNA is TGTGCCAGCGCCAAGAGGGGGGCTAGCGCAGATACGCAGTATTTT. It is translated as CASAKRGASADTQYF. J is TRBJ2-3 and V is TRBV6-5; tentatively, D is TRBD1 or TRBD2 (6 bases each). CDR1 is MNHEY and CDR2 is SVGAGI in the germline V gene. The CDR3 contains 15 residues. V lost 8 bases, J lost 4 bases, and 19 bases lay in between.

The chain carries TRBV19 and TRBJ2-7; TRBD1 might be the D (6 bases). CDR3 size: 14 residues. With 3 bases removed from V and 3 bases from J, the gap between germline ends came to 12 bases. Germline V gene data show CDR1 as LNHDA and CDR2 as SQIVND (reference sequence). The DNA of the CDR3 is TGTGCCAGTAGTATGGCCGGGACAAACTACGAGCAGTACTTC. Translating gives CASSMAGTNYEQYF.

This clone came up once. The chain joins TRBV5-4 to TRBJ2-5; TRBD2 matches 7 bases. The CDR3 is 16 residues long. The germline CDR1 and CDR2 sequences are SGHNT and YYREEE (reference sequence). Trimming cost V 0 bases and J 5 bases; bases outside gene matches: 10. CDR3 sequence (DNA): TGTGCCAGCAGCTTGGCGGGAGGTACCGGGGGGGAGACCCAGTACTTC. Its translation is CASSLAGGTGGETQYF.